Each of the 23 T cell receptor beta chains below was sequenced from the same sample in a study of blood T cell repertoires in COVID-19. Some clones are missing from TCRdb's copy, which holds only in-frame ones; the method was immunoSEQ multiplex PCR. Among some 45,000 clones listed, approximately 85% were seen once. The source material was peripheral blood. The receptor set was obtained from a woman aged 80 or over with acute or convalescent COVID-19.

The rearrangement links TRBV5-1 to TRBJ2-2, with a possible D match to TRBD2 (6 bases). Germline CDR1 reads SGHRS; CDR2 reads YFSETQ. Trimming took off 3 bases at V and 7 bases at J, with 25 bases between the two ends. This CDR3 is built from 18 residues. The chain's CDR3 is CASSSPREIPGVGGELFF. As DNA, the CDR3 is TGCGCCAGCAGCTCCCCCCGGGAGATCCCTGGAGTCGGCGGGGAGCTGTTTTTT.

The chain recombines TRBV7-8 with TRBJ1-1, with 8 positions matching TRBD1. This CDR3 has 15 residues. The germline CDR1 and CDR2 sequences are SGHVS and FQNEAQ. The ends lost 5 bases at V and 2 bases at J; junction bases unmatched: 7. The CDR3 reads CASSLQGQVNTEAFF. The CDR3 DNA follows: TGTGCCAGCAGCCTTCAGGGACAGGTTAACACTGAAGCTTTCTTT.

CDR3 loop: CASSFRDYNTGELFF. The DNA of the CDR3 is TGTGCCAGCAGCTTCCGGGACTACAACACCGGGGAGCTGTTTTTT. The rearrangement joins TRBV11-2 to TRBJ2-2, with TRBD2 identical over 7 bases. This CDR3 has 15 amino acids. Germline V CDR1 and CDR2: SGHAT, FQNNGV. V shed 3 bases and J 2 bases; nucleotides not matched to a gene: 3.

The V and J genes are TRBV19 and TRBJ1-5, with a tentative D call TRBD1 (6 bases). The CDR3 contains 14 residues. Germline values: CDR1 LNHDA, CDR2 SQIVND (reference sequence). V was pared by 7 bases and J by 3 bases, with 13 bases between. CDR3 nucleotides: TGTGCCAGTAAACCGACAGGTTCCAATCAGCCCCAGCATTTT. Encoded protein: CASKPTGSNQPQHF.

The chain carries TRBV12-2 and TRBJ2-4; no check of the table's D call, TRBD1, against the DNA was made. TRBV12-2 is annotated as a pseudogene. CDR3 length: 15 residues. This CDR3 reads CASRLSGRAKNIQYF. In nucleotides, the CDR3 is TGTGCAAGTCGCTTATCTGGCCGCGCCAAAAACATTCAGTACTTC.

The chain recombines TRBV10-3 with TRBJ2-7; 15 nucleotides agree with TRBD2. J was trimmed by 1 base and V by 3 bases; bases with no gene match: 7. The germline gives CDR1 ENHRY, CDR2 SYGVKD. The CDR3 is 18 amino acids. The CDR3 DNA follows: TGTGCCATCAGTGACCTATTGGGGACTAGCGGGAGGTCCTACGAGCAGTACTTC. Encoded protein: CAISDLLGTSGRSYEQYF.

V is TRBV7-2 and J is TRBJ1-2, with TRBD1 identical over 9 bases. CDR1 is SGHTA and CDR2 is FQGNSA in the germline V gene. Losses at the gene ends were 5 bases for V and 4 bases for J; bases not matched to a gene: 14. The CDR3 loop spans 17 amino acids. The CDR3, as DNA: TGTGCCAGCAGCCCCGGACAGGGGTCTCGGGCCGGCTATGGCTACACCTTC. Protein product: CASSPGQGSRAGYGYTF.

This chain links TRBV19 with TRBJ1-1; 12 nucleotides line up with TRBD1. The CDR3 is 19 amino acids. V shed 1 base and J 5 bases; nucleotides not matched to a gene: 14. CDR1 and CDR2 from the germline V gene are LNHDA and SQIVND (reference sequence). CDR3 loop: CASSIVLPGQGARLTEAFF. The CDR3 nucleotides read TGTGCCAGTAGTATAGTCCTACCGGGACAGGGGGCTCGTTTGACTGAAGCTTTCTTT.

The chain uses TRBV9 and TRBJ1-2; TRBD1 agrees at 7 bases. Germline loops: CDR1 SGDLS, CDR2 YYNGEE. Trimming cost V 0 bases and J 8 bases; bases outside gene matches: 7. CDR3 length: 14 amino acids. CDR3 residues: CASSVVGQSRGYTF. The CDR3 nucleotides read TGTGCCAGCAGCGTAGTGGGACAGTCACGGGGCTACACCTTC. Based on the CDR3 plus reference TRBV9 and TRBJ1-2, the full variable domain is DSGVTQTPKHLITATGQRVTLRCSPRSGDLSVYWYQQSLDQGLQFLIQYYNGEERAKGNILERFSAQQFPDLHSELNLSSLELGDSALYFCASSVVGQSRGYTFGSGTRLTVV.

The chain employs TRBV5-6 and TRBJ2-3, with 8 bases aligning to TRBD1. The V segment lost 2 bases and the J segment 0 bases; nucleotides outside the gene matches: 5. Germline CDR1 and CDR2: SGHDT and YYEEEE. The CDR3 has 16 amino acids. The CDR3 spells CASSLRTGWSTDTQYF. The CDR3 DNA reads as TGTGCCAGCAGCTTAAGGACAGGGTGGAGCACAGATACGCAGTATTTT. Full variable domain (rest looked up from reference TRBV5-6 and TRBJ2-3): DAGVTQSPTHLIKTRGQQVTLRCSPKSGHDTVSWYQQALGQGPQFIFQYYEEEERQRGNFPDRFSGHQFPNYSSELNVNALLLGDSALYLCASSLRTGWSTDTQYFGPGTRLTVL.

This clone has only a few counts. J is TRBJ2-7 and V is TRBV7-8, with TRBD2 as a possible D gene (6 bases). The CDR3 extends over 14 amino acids. V was shortened by 4 bases and J by 7 bases, with 17 bases between the two germline ends. Germline V CDR1 and CDR2: SGHVS, FQNEAQ. DNA for the CDR3: TGTGCCAGCAGCTCCGGGCCGCGGGGCTTTGAGCAGTACTTC. It specifies CASSSGPRGFEQYF.

The rearrangement uses TRBV7-2 and TRBJ2-7; TRBD1 matches 10 bases. The CDR3 has 15 amino acids. The V gene's germline CDR1 is SGHTA and CDR2 FQGNSA. V lost 1 base to trimming and J lost 7 bases; unmatched junction nucleotides: 7. The CDR3 DNA sequence: TGTGCCAGCAGCTTAGAGGGACAGGGGATGAGGGAGCAGTACTTC. This gives the protein CASSLEGQGMREQYF.

This chain joins TRBV11-2 and TRBJ2-3; TRBD1 matches at 9 bases. Trimming cost V 3 bases and J 3 bases; bases outside gene matches: 10. Germline CDR1 and CDR2: SGHAT and FQNNGV. The length of the CDR3 is 17 residues. The CDR3, as DNA: TGTGCCAGCAGCTTGTTCCCAACAGGGGGCGGGACAGATACGCAGTATTTT. It is translated as CASSLFPTGGGTDTQYF.

This chain links TRBV28 with TRBJ2-3; TRBD2 agrees at 10 bases. Trimming cost V 3 bases and J 7 bases; bases outside gene matches: 19. The V gene's germline CDR1 is MDHEN and CDR2 SYDVKM. The CDR3 is made up of 19 amino acids. In nucleotides, the CDR3 is TGTGCCAGCAGTTTTGATGGAGCGGGAGGGCCTACCCCCCCATATACGCAGTATTTT. This encodes CASSFDGAGGPTPPYTQYF.

This clone was seen a single time. The J gene is TRBJ2-1, the V gene TRBV28; 12 nucleotides match TRBD2. The CDR3 runs 18 residues. The germline gives CDR1 MDHEN, CDR2 SYDVKM. Trimming removed 5 bases from V and 7 bases from J; junction bases left unmatched: 15. The CDR3: CASSLGTSGPRGWNEQFF. In nucleotides, the CDR3 is TGTGCCAGCAGTCTAGGGACTAGCGGGCCCAGGGGATGGAATGAGCAGTTCTTC. Complete variable domain (other parts from reference TRBV28 and TRBJ2-1): DVKVTQSSRYLVKRTGEKVFLECVQDMDHENMFWYRQDPGLGLRLIYFSYDVKMKEKGDIPEGYSVSREKKERFSLILESASTNQTSMYLCASSLGTSGPRGWNEQFFGPGTRLTVL.

As DNA, the CDR3 is TGTGCCAGCAGCTCCTACAGTGGAGGTCCGCAGTATTTT. Translation gives CASSSYSGGPQYF. This chain links TRBV7-8 with TRBJ2-3; TRBD2 might be the D (5 bases). The CDR3 runs to 13 residues. Germline V gene lookup returns CDR1 SGHVS and CDR2 FQNEAQ. V was trimmed by 4 bases and J by 10 bases, leaving 15 bases between them.

The genes are TRBV3-1 (or the pseudogene TRBV3-2) and TRBJ1-1; D is undetermined. The CDR3 contains 15 residues. The V end was cut by 3 bases, the J end by 2 bases, with 13 bases between. From germline, CDR1 is LGHDT and CDR2 YNNKEL (reference sequence). The CDR3 coding sequence is TGTGCCAGCAGCCATCCCGGGATGATAAACACTGAAGCTTTCTTT. As protein: CASSHPGMINTEAFF.

This clone was counted a few times. The chain combines TRBV7-2 with TRBJ1-1; D remains unclear. V was shortened by 3 bases and J by 1 base, with 9 bases between the two germline ends. This CDR3 comprises 14 residues. Germline values: CDR1 SGHTA, CDR2 FQGNSA. This CDR3 is CASSFRGGNTEAFF. The DNA for the CDR3 is TGTGCCAGCAGCTTTCGGGGAGGGAACACTGAAGCTTTCTTT.

The chain joins TRBV7-2 to TRBJ2-5; 10 nucleotides align to TRBD2. Germline V gene lookup returns CDR1 SGHTA and CDR2 FQGNSA. Trimming removed 2 bases from V and 4 bases from J; junction bases left unmatched: 7. The CDR3 has 16 amino acids. The CDR3 nucleotides are TGTGCCAGCAGCTTAAGCAGCGGGAGGGCCCCAGAGACCCAGTACTTC. Its translation: CASSLSSGRAPETQYF.

The chain combines TRBV12-3 or TRBV12-4 with TRBJ1-2; D is perhaps TRBD1 (5 bases). V was clipped by 6 bases and J by 3 bases, with 11 bases between them. The CDR3 is 13 residues long. The CDR3 loop reads CASSLQEDYGYTF. CDR3 DNA sequence: TGTGCCAGCAGCTTACAGGAAGACTATGGCTACACCTTC.

This clone appeared a single time. The V and J genes are TRBV4-1 and TRBJ2-1; possibly TRBD1 for D (6 bases). Germline V gene sequence: CDR1 MGHRA, CDR2 YSYEKL. Trimming shortened V by 0 bases and J by 7 bases, and 16 bases separated the two germline ends. The CDR3 spans 16 residues. CDR3 nucleotides: TGCGCCAGCAGCCAAGAGGGCAGGGGCTACCTGAATGAGCAGTTCTTC. Translating gives CASSQEGRGYLNEQFF.

This sequence joins TRBV10-3 and TRBJ1-4; a weak D match, TRBD1 (6 bases). With 2 bases removed from V and 0 bases from J, the gap between germline ends came to 10 bases. The germline V gene encodes CDR1 ENHRY and CDR2 SYGVKD. The CDR3 covers 16 residues. CDR3 in amino acids: CAISEVRGTTNEKLFF. The CDR3 nucleotides read TGTGCCATCAGTGAGGTGAGGGGGACAACTAATGAAAAACTGTTTTTT.

This chain uses TRBV29-1 with TRBJ2-1; D is undetermined. The CDR3 runs 13 residues. Looked up from germline, CDR1 is SQVTM and CDR2 is ANQGSEA. The germline V and J ends were trimmed by 6 bases and 6 bases, with 15 bases remaining between them. This CDR3 reads CSVAETTLNEQFF. The CDR3 nucleotides read TGCAGCGTCGCAGAAACGACTCTCAATGAGCAGTTCTTC.